Shown below are 21 T cell receptor beta chains from a single sample sequenced in a study of blood T cell repertoires in COVID-19 (dated by TCRdb to about 2020). The library was produced with the immunoSEQ multiplex PCR assay. TCRdb holds this immuneACCESS table with in-frame rearrangements only. Some clones are missing; in checked studies, unresolved V genes explain under half, and the rest has no known cause. This sample lists about 170,000 clones; about 85% were detected once. The ten largest make up more than 14% of the sample. Sequenced sample: peripheral blood. The receptors here all came from a woman aged 65 to 85 with COVID-19, enrolled during active disease.

This clone is large (0.1 to 1%). The rearrangement joins TRBV7-2 to TRBJ1-1; 9 bases line up with TRBD1. This CDR3 is 18 amino acids long. Trimming removed 3 bases from V and 0 bases from J; junction bases left unmatched: 11. CDR1 is SGHTA, CDR2 FQGNSA, per germline. CDR3 sequence reads: CASSFGKGQGLMNTEAFF. The CDR3 DNA reads as TGTGCCAGCAGCTTTGGAAAGGGACAGGGACTTATGAACACTGAAGCTTTCTTT.

The chain employs TRBV5-5 and TRBJ1-4, with 7 bases identical to TRBD1. V dropped 2 bases and J dropped 8; count of bases not matched to a gene: 6. CDR1 is SGHKS and CDR2 is YYEKEE in the germline V gene (reference sequence). The CDR3 covers 14 residues. Here the CDR3 reads CASSFQTGHEKLFF. The CDR3 bases are TGTGCCAGCAGCTTTCAGACAGGGCACGAAAAACTGTTTTTT.

V is TRBV23-1 and J is TRBJ1-2; 8 bases align to TRBD1. TRBV23-1 is recorded as an ORF, its role being uncertain. V shed 4 bases, J shed 2 bases, and the junction held 15 bases outside the gene matches. CDR3 size: 18 residues. CDR3 DNA sequence: TGCGCCAGCAGTCCTTCACCGGGACAGGATAAGGGGAACTATGGCTACACCTTC. It specifies CASSPSPGQDKGNYGYTF.

V gene TRBV27 combines with J gene TRBJ2-1; 10 bases match TRBD2. The V segment lost 6 bases and the J segment 7 bases; nucleotides outside the gene matches: 9. This CDR3 is built from 15 residues. Germline CDR1 is MNHEY and CDR2 is SMNVEV (reference sequence). The CDR3 protein is CASRPLAGGHNEQFF. The CDR3 DNA reads TGTGCCAGCAGACCCTTAGCGGGGGGACATAATGAGCAGTTCTTC.

This clone showed up just once. This chain uses TRBV28 with TRBJ1-2; no definite D call. CDR1 is MDHEN, CDR2 SYDVKM, per germline. Trimming removed 4 bases at V and 4 bases at J, with 10 bases between. CDR3 size: 13 residues. DNA for the CDR3: TGTGCCAGCAGTTCCGATAGCTTCTATGGCTACACCTTC. Protein sequence: CASSSDSFYGYTF.

J is TRBJ1-2 and V is TRBV28; no clear D. This CDR3 comprises 12 residues. In germline, CDR1 is MDHEN, CDR2 SYDVKM. V lost 2 bases, J lost 7 bases, and 8 bases lay in between. This CDR3 is CASSLGLGGYTF. The CDR3 region has the DNA TGTGCCAGCAGTTTAGGGCTGGGTGGCTACACCTTC.

The rearrangement joins TRBV3-1 (or the pseudogene TRBV3-2) to TRBJ1-1, with D perhaps matching TRBD1 (5 bases). V was clipped by 5 bases and J by 5 bases, with 12 bases between them. The CDR3 has 13 residues. Germline lookup yields CDR1 LGHDT and CDR2 YNNKEL (reference sequence). The CDR3 loop reads CASSSRGGTEAFF. The CDR3 coding sequence is TGTGCCAGCAGCTCCCGTGGGGGGACTGAAGCTTTCTTT.

The rearrangement uses TRBV6-5 and TRBJ1-3; 7 nucleotides agree with TRBD1. V dropped 6 bases and J dropped 4; count of bases not matched to a gene: 9. Looked up from germline, CDR1 is MNHEY and CDR2 is SVGAGI. CDR3 size: 15 residues. The CDR3 DNA sequence: TGTGCCAGCAGAGGGGCCAGGGGGAACGGAAACACCATATATTTT. This codes for CASRGARGNGNTIYF.

The chain joins TRBV27 to TRBJ1-1; D is uncertain. Germline CDR1 reads MNHEY; CDR2 reads SMNVEV (reference sequence). This CDR3 is built from 13 residues. Trimming removed 4 bases at V and 1 base at J, with 7 bases between. For the CDR3, the DNA is TGTGCCAGCAGTTGGGCGCAGAACACTGAAGCTTTCTTT. It translates to CASSWAQNTEAFF.

This chain uses TRBV27 with TRBJ1-6; no firm D call. This CDR3 has 13 amino acids. Trimming left V 2 bases short and J 10 bases short, with 9 bases between. The germline CDR1 and CDR2 sequences are MNHEY and SMNVEV (reference sequence). This CDR3 is CASSLIGVSPLHF. In nucleotides, the CDR3 is TGTGCCAGCAGTTTAATCGGAGTATCACCCCTCCACTTT.

V is TRBV6-5 and J is TRBJ2-5; 7 nucleotides align to TRBD2. The CDR3 contains 13 residues. Germline loops: CDR1 MNHEY, CDR2 SVGAGI. V gave up 5 bases and J gave up 3 bases; unmatched junction bases: 3. CDR3 bases: TGTGCCAGCAGTAGCGGGATCGAAGAGACCCAGTACTTC. It encodes CASSSGIEETQYF.

CDR3 sequence: CASRWASGLGDTQYF. The DNA for the CDR3 is TGTGCCAGCAGGTGGGCTAGCGGGTTGGGAGATACGCAGTATTTT. This chain connects TRBV28 to TRBJ2-3; TRBD2 aligns across 8 bases. Per the germline V gene, CDR1 is MDHEN and CDR2 is SYDVKM. There are 15 residues in the CDR3. The V and J ends lost 6 bases and 5 bases, in that order; junction bases with no gene match: 10.

V is TRBV3-1 (or the pseudogene TRBV3-2) and J is TRBJ1-1; D perhaps matches TRBD1 (5 bases). The germline V gene encodes CDR1 LGHDT and CDR2 YNNKEL (reference sequence). The CDR3 extends over 14 amino acids. V was clipped by 4 bases and J by 5 bases, with 14 bases between them. CDR3 bases: TGTGCCAGCAGCCCCACGGGGGGTTGGACTGAAGCTTTCTTT. As protein: CASSPTGGWTEAFF.

This clone was picked up a small number of times. The V and J genes are TRBV5-1 and TRBJ2-1; D is ambiguous. Germline values: CDR1 SGHRS, CDR2 YFSETQ. V shed 7 bases and J shed 6 bases, with 20 bases lying between them. This CDR3 has 15 residues. The CDR3 spells CASRFEQLVANEQFF. CDR3 in DNA: TGCGCCAGCCGTTTTGAACAGTTGGTTGCCAATGAGCAGTTCTTC. The full variable domain, its missing parts supplied by reference TRBV5-1 and TRBJ2-1, is KAGVTQTPRYLIKTRGQQVTLSCSPISGHRSVSWYQQTPGQGLQFLFEYFSETQRNKGNFPGRFSGRQFSNSRSEMNVSTLELGDSALYLCASRFEQLVANEQFFGPGTRLTVL.

This clone has just one count. The chain combines TRBV6-5 with TRBJ2-1; the match to TRBD1 covers 8 bases. The length of the CDR3 is 15 residues. Trimming removed 7 bases from V and 3 bases from J; junction bases left unmatched: 8. Germline assignment: CDR1 MNHEY and CDR2 SVGAGI. DNA for the CDR3: TGTGCCAGCAACCCGGACAGGGAAGGCTACAATGAGCAGTTCTTC. Its translation is CASNPDREGYNEQFF.

The chain combines TRBV6-5 with TRBJ2-5, with D tentatively TRBD2 (6 bases). The V gene's germline CDR1 is MNHEY and CDR2 SVGAGI. Trimming left V 4 bases short and J 6 bases short, with 18 bases between. This CDR3 contains 15 residues. CDR3: CASSSPGVSVKTQYF. The CDR3 DNA reads TGTGCCAGCAGTTCCCCGGGGGTCTCTGTGAAGACCCAGTACTTC.

This chain uses TRBV3-1 (or the pseudogene TRBV3-2) with TRBJ2-2; D is perhaps TRBD2 (6 bases). This CDR3 region has 17 residues. The germline V gene encodes CDR1 LGHDT and CDR2 YNNKEL (reference sequence). Deletions cut 2 bases from V and 0 bases from J, with 13 bases between. CDR3: CASSQTGLGSNTGELFF. The CDR3, as DNA: TGTGCCAGCAGCCAAACGGGACTCGGTTCGAACACCGGGGAGCTGTTTTTT.

CDR3: CASTSRRARYGYTF. The CDR3 region has the DNA TGTGCCAGCACTTCGAGGAGGGCTCGCTATGGCTACACCTTC. The V gene is TRBV6-5, the J gene TRBJ1-2; D is ambiguous. Per the germline V gene, CDR1 is MNHEY and CDR2 is SVGAGI. The CDR3 runs to 14 residues. V lost 7 bases, J lost 4 bases, and 16 bases lay in between.

The rearrangement links TRBV3-1 (or the pseudogene TRBV3-2) to TRBJ1-2, with D maybe TRBD1 (5 bases). Germline CDR1 is LGHDT and CDR2 is YNNKEL (reference sequence). Trimming took off 0 bases at V and 8 bases at J, with 7 bases between the two ends. CDR3 size: 12 residues. The CDR3 bases are TGTGCCAGCAGCCAAGAACGGGGGGGCTACACCTTC. This translates into CASSQERGGYTF.

This clone came up a few times. This chain joins TRBV5-1 and TRBJ1-1, with 9 positions matching TRBD1. This CDR3 comprises 14 residues. Germline V gene data show CDR1 as SGHRS and CDR2 as YFSETQ. The V segment lost 3 bases and the J segment 1 base; nucleotides outside the gene matches: 1. CDR3 sequence: CASSWGQGNTEAFF. CDR3 nucleotide sequence: TGCGCCAGCAGCTGGGGACAGGGGAACACTGAAGCTTTCTTT.

This chain joins TRBV27 and TRBJ2-7, with 9 bases fitting TRBD1. V was clipped by 6 bases and J by 5 bases; unmatched bases: 11. The CDR3 extends over 15 amino acids. Looked up from germline, CDR1 is MNHEY and CDR2 is SMNVEV (reference sequence). The DNA of the CDR3 is TGTGCCAGCAGATGGTCCGGGACAGGGATCGACGAGCAGTACTTC. It is translated as CASRWSGTGIDEQYF.